This TCR beta chain was recovered during a study of cytomegalovirus exposure and HLA in healthy donors. Germline CDR1 is LGHNA and CDR2 is YNFKEQ. Trimming pared 8 bases from V and 0 bases from J, leaving 19 bases between. CDR3 length: 16 amino acids. Both 60 Vbeta primers and 13 Jbeta primers went into the PCR. Some clones are missing from TCRdb's copy, which holds only in-frame ones; the method was immunoSEQ multiplex PCR. The table shows about 160,000 clones, with about 85% occurring only once. This clone was found once. What it binds is unknown. General study findings and limits: The investigators catalogued 150 or so TCR beta chains as cytomegalovirus-associated.

Sequenced: PBMCs. The clonotype comes from a man aged 18 to 29 in good health and CMV-seronegative. This chain connects TRBV4-2 to TRBJ1-2; D remains unclear. CDR3: CASGTEHGRSNYGYTF. CDR3 sequence (DNA): TGTGCCAGCGGCACCGAACATGGGCGTTCTAACTATGGCTACACCTTC.